Listed here are 13 T cell receptor beta chains from one sample, sequenced in a study of shared clonotypes between healthy human individuals. Some clones are missing from TCRdb's copy, which holds only in-frame ones; the method was immunoSEQ multiplex PCR. The repertoire includes roughly 2.2 million clones, more than 85% of them detected once, and 0.39% sits in the top ten. The sequencing input was naive CD4+ T cells from PBMCs. Subset reported: CD45RA+ positively selected. All receptors come from a man between 18 and 35 years old in good health. Some clones in this sample may be carry-over from other donors' samples.

The CDR3 nucleotides are TGTGCCAGCAGCACCCACGGGCCTATCTCGGGTAACGGGGAGCTGTTTTTT. This gives the protein CASSTHGPISGNGELFF. This chain links TRBV21-1 with TRBJ2-2. TRBV21-1 is labeled a pseudogene. This CDR3 is built from 17 residues.

The V and J genes are TRBV19 and TRBJ1-5; tentatively, D is TRBD1 (5 bases). This CDR3 is 17 amino acids long. Germline CDR1 reads LNHDA; CDR2 reads SQIVND (reference sequence). V dropped 3 bases and J dropped 0 bases, with 15 bases sitting between them. The CDR3, as DNA: TGTGCCAGTAGTATGGCAAGGGACGTCTATAGCAATCAGCCCCAGCATTTT. It translates to CASSMARDVYSNQPQHF. Variable domain in full (rest from reference TRBV19 and TRBJ1-5): DGGITQSPKYLFRKEGQNVTLSCEQNLNHDAMYWYRQDPGQGLRLIYYSQIVNDFQKGDIAEGYSVSREKKESFPLTVTSAQKNPTAFYLCASSMARDVYSNQPQHFGDGTRLSIL.

The chain carries TRBV7-3 and TRBJ2-3; TRBD1 might be the D (6 bases). This CDR3 is built from 15 residues. V was cut by 2 bases and J by 1 base, with 10 bases left in between. Germline V gives CDR1 SGHTA, CDR2 FQGTGA. The CDR3: CASSLQGYGTDTQYF. The CDR3 bases are TGTGCCAGCAGCTTACAGGGGTACGGCACAGATACGCAGTATTTT.

The chain recombines TRBV4-1 with TRBJ2-7, with 7 nucleotides matching TRBD1. Germline loops: CDR1 MGHRA, CDR2 YSYEKL. The length of the CDR3 is 14 residues. V shed 1 base, J shed 6 bases, and the junction held 6 bases outside the gene matches. The CDR3 here is CASSQGQGASEQYF. CDR3 sequence (DNA): TGCGCCAGCAGCCAAGGACAGGGTGCTAGCGAGCAGTACTTC.

This sequence joins TRBV15 and TRBJ2-7; D ambiguous. The CDR3 runs to 13 residues. CDR1 and CDR2 from the germline V gene are LNHNV and YYDKDF (reference sequence). V lost 0 bases to trimming and J lost 6 bases, with 9 bases between them. Written as DNA, the CDR3 is TGTGCCACCAGCAGAGATCGTCACCTCGAGCAGTACTTC. Residues: CATSRDRHLEQYF.

The chain recombines TRBV19 with TRBJ2-2; D unresolved. The CDR3 covers 14 residues. The ends were cut back, 1 base at V and 6 bases at J, with 9 bases in the middle. Germline CDR1 LNHDA, CDR2 SQIVND (reference sequence). CDR3 in amino acids: CASSIATGPGELFF. The DNA of the CDR3 is TGTGCCAGTAGTATAGCGACCGGGCCCGGGGAGCTGTTTTTT.

CDR3 residues: CASSDGRDSTQHF. CDR3 sequence (DNA): TGTGCCAGCTCGGATGGGCGGGACAGCACCCAGCATTTT. The chain recombines TRBV18 with TRBJ1-5, with 7 positions matching TRBD1. Germline-derived CDR1 and CDR2 are KGHSH and LQKENI. This CDR3 comprises 13 residues. Germline trimming cut 6 bases from V and 11 bases from J; bases unmatched to any gene: 10.

The chain uses TRBV7-9 and TRBJ1-2; weak D call: TRBD1 (6 bases). The V end was cut by 5 bases, the J end by 1 base, with 26 bases between. The CDR3 is made up of 19 amino acids. CDR1 SEHNR and CDR2 FQNEAQ come from the germline V gene (reference sequence). This CDR3 is CASSLKEPDRWSHNYGYTF. In nucleotides, the CDR3 is TGTGCCAGCAGCCTTAAGGAGCCTGACAGGTGGAGTCATAACTATGGCTACACCTTC.

The V and J genes are TRBV7-6 and TRBJ1-3, with D hard to call. V was shortened by 2 bases and J by 0 bases, with 8 bases between the two germline ends. This CDR3 comprises 15 residues. Germline lookup yields CDR1 SGHVS and CDR2 FNYEAQ. The CDR3 loop reads CASSLRPSSGNTIYF. The CDR3 DNA reads TGTGCCAGCAGCTTACGGCCTAGCTCTGGAAACACCATATATTTT. The full variable domain, completed using reference TRBV7-6 and TRBJ1-3, is GAGVSQSPRYKVTKRGQDVALRCDPISGHVSLYWYRQALGQGPEFLTYFNYEAQQDKSGLPNDRFSAERPEGSISTLTIQRTEQRDSAMYRCASSLRPSSGNTIYFGEGSWLTVV.

This chain joins TRBV28 and TRBJ2-5; TRBD1 agrees at 9 bases. V trimming: 8 bases; J trimming: 11 bases; junction bases outside the gene matches: 12. The CDR3 sequence is 13 residues long. Germline V gene lookup returns CDR1 MDHEN and CDR2 SYDVKM. CDR3 nucleotides: TGTGCCAGCTGTGGGACAGGGAATAGGCAGCAGTACTTC. It codes for CASCGTGNRQQYF.

The chain combines TRBV11-2 with TRBJ1-2; weak D call: TRBD1 (6 bases). The germline V and J ends were trimmed by 5 bases and 4 bases, with 17 bases remaining between them. This CDR3 is 15 amino acids long. The germline CDR1 and CDR2 sequences are SGHAT and FQNNGV. CDR3: CASSPFRQVGYGYTF. The CDR3 DNA sequence: TGTGCCAGCAGCCCCTTTCGACAGGTCGGCTATGGCTACACCTTC.

The DNA for the CDR3 is TGTGCCAGCAGCACAACGAAACTCGGACAGCCTGGAAACACCATATATTTT. It encodes CASSTTKLGQPGNTIYF. The rearrangement uses TRBV5-6 and TRBJ1-3; TRBD1 might be the D (6 bases). From germline, CDR1 is SGHDT and CDR2 YYEEEE. The CDR3 spans 17 residues. Deletions cut 4 bases from V and 2 bases from J, with 19 bases between.

This clone came up once. This rearrangement joins TRBV19 to TRBJ2-5; 7 nucleotides align to TRBD1. The CDR3 has 18 residues. The germline V gene has CDR1 LNHDA and CDR2 SQIVND (reference sequence). The V segment lost 5 bases and the J segment 4 bases; nucleotides outside the gene matches: 19. The CDR3 sequence: CASSQYPPLDRVIETQYF. The CDR3 DNA reads TGTGCCAGTAGTCAATACCCTCCCCTAGACAGGGTCATAGAGACCCAGTACTTC.